Listed below are T cell receptor beta chains from one sample, sequenced in a study of blood T cell repertoires in COVID-19. TCRdb's table, derived via immunoSEQ multiplex PCR, lists solely in-frame clones and lacks some. The sample holds 40,000 or so clones, roughly 90% seen once. Source material: peripheral blood. The receptors originated from a man between 60 and 75 years old with active or convalescent COVID-19. Each CDR3 is given with its conserved first and last residue. Fields, in order: clone size, J gene, D gene, V gene, CDR3 DNA, CDR3 protein. D genes are given only for firm matches. Expanded clones are given a class, and other clones once, few, many or no size at all.

. TRBJ2-1 TRBD2 TRBV28 TGTGCCAGCAGTCGCCCGGGACTAGCCAACAATGAGCAGTTCTTC CASSRPGLANNEQFF
. TRBJ1-2 TRBD1 TRBV3-1/TRBV3-2 TGTGCCAGCAGCCAAATCGACAGGGCGAATGGCTACACCTTC CASSQIDRANGYTF
. TRBJ2-7 . TRBV4-2 TGTGCCAGCAGCCAAGGGGTAGTGAGACTCTCCAAAACCTACGAGCAGTACTTC CASSQGVVRLSKTYEQYF
. TRBJ2-3 . TRBV21-1 TGTGCCAGCAGTCTGGAACTAGCTGATGGCACAGATACGCAGTATTTT CASSLELADGTDTQYF
. TRBJ1-4 . TRBV7-9 TGTGCCAGCAGCCGAGGACAGCTTGCAACTAATGAAAAACTGTTTTTT CASSRGQLATNEKLFF
. TRBJ1-5 TRBD1 TRBV3-1/TRBV3-2 TGTGCCAGCAGCCCAGACAGGGGGCAACAGCCCCAGCATTTT CASSPDRGQQPQHF
. TRBJ1-5 TRBD1 TRBV2 TGTGCCAGCGGAGAGACAGGGGTAGGTAATCAGCCCCAGCATTTT CASGETGVGNQPQHF
. TRBJ2-7 TRBD1 TRBV6-2/TRBV6-3 TGTGCCAGCAGTTACCTGGGCAGACACAGGGGCGAGCAGTACTTC CASSYLGRHRGEQYF
few TRBJ2-7 . TRBV24-1 TGTGCCACCAGTGAGGGCTTCGCGGGAATGATCGACGAGCAGTACTTC CATSEGFAGMIDEQYF
. TRBJ2-3 . TRBV4-2 TGTGCCAGCAGCCAAGATAGTGAGACTAGCACAGATACGCAGTATTTT CASSQDSETSTDTQYF
. TRBJ2-5 . TRBV7-8 TGTGCCAGCAGCCCCCCCCGGTTCGAGACCCAGTACTTC CASSPPRFETQYF
. TRBJ1-2 . TRBV6-5 TGTGCCAGCAGCTCTACATCTGCGGGGAACTATGGCTACACCTTC CASSSTSAGNYGYTF
. TRBJ1-4 TRBD1 TRBV7-9 TGTGCCAGCAGCCATACCCGCGGACAGGGAGATGAAAAACTGTTTTTT CASSHTRGQGDEKLFF
few TRBJ2-7 TRBD1 TRBV6-5 TGTGCCAGCAGGCGGGACAGGGGGCTCGAGCAGTACTTC CASRRDRGLEQYF
. TRBJ1-2 . TRBV28 TGTGCCAGCAGTTTGGCCAGGGCGGTGTATGGCTACACCTTC CASSLARAVYGYTF
. TRBJ2-7 . TRBV5-1 TGCGCCAGCAGCTTGAGGGACACCGGAACCTACGAGCAGTACTTC CASSLRDTGTYEQYF
. TRBJ1-1 . TRBV10-3 TGTGCCATCAGTGAGGGACAGCCTAACACTGAAGCTTTCTTT CAISEGQPNTEAFF
. TRBJ1-5 . TRBV19 TGTGCCAGTACCTCTTGGACGAGGAGGGATCAGCCCCAGCATTTT CASTSWTRRDQPQHF